This entry lists 24 T cell receptor beta chains sequenced from one sample in a study of beta chain features in type 1 diabetes. cDNA synthesis used the whole RNA isolate, giving expressed TCRB sequences. TCRdb's copy holds only in-frame clones and misses some; the assay was immunoSEQ multiplex PCR. The repertoire includes fewer than 400,000 clones, 6.5% to 10% of them detected once, and 0.44% sits in the top ten. Material for sequencing was central memory CD4+ T cells from blood. Every receptor here comes from a woman under 30 in good health.

Only a few counts were recorded for this clone. This rearrangement joins TRBV4-2 to TRBJ1-4; no clear D. The CDR3 is 15 amino acids. V gave up 0 bases and J gave up 4 bases, with 9 bases separating them. Germline-derived CDR1 and CDR2 are LGHNA and YNFKEQ. CDR3 residues: CASSQELLGNEKLFF. The CDR3 bases are TGTGCCAGCAGCCAAGAATTGCTGGGTAATGAAAAACTGTTTTTT.

This chain links TRBV6-5 with TRBJ2-7, with D perhaps being TRBD1 or TRBD2 (5 bases each). Trimming removed 2 bases from V and 7 bases from J, with 9 bases in between. This CDR3 has 12 residues. CDR1 and CDR2 (germline): MNHEY, SVGAGI. The CDR3: CASSYGGSEQYF. The CDR3 DNA reads TGTGCCAGCAGTTACGGGGGTAGTGAGCAGTACTTC.

The rearrangement joins TRBV28 to TRBJ2-3; the D is unclear. The germline V gene has CDR1 MDHEN and CDR2 SYDVKM. The CDR3 runs to 11 residues. The CDR3 loop is CASETSDTQYF. The CDR3 DNA follows: TGTGCGTCAGAAACATCAGATACGCAGTATTTT.

Of note for this clone: Given a much more abundant clone one base away, this may be a read error. This sample includes further DNA sequences coding for the same CDR3. In DNA form, the CDR3 reads TGTGCCAGCAGCTTAGTCGCAGATACGCAGTATTTT. Translating gives CASSLVADTQYF. This sequence joins TRBV7-6 and TRBJ2-3; D gene unclear. There are 12 residues in the CDR3. Germline V gene data show CDR1 as SGHVS and CDR2 as FNYEAQ. The V gene lost 1 base and the J gene lost 4 bases, with 3 bases spanning the gap.

This clone was seen repeatedly, ten times or more. The rearrangement links TRBV7-9 to TRBJ2-3; TRBD2 aligns across 9 bases. Germline CDR1 and CDR2: SEHNR and FQNEAQ (reference sequence). J gave up 0 bases and V 5 bases, and 3 bases lay outside the gene matches. The CDR3 is 15 residues long. Written as DNA, the CDR3 is TGTGCCAGCAGCCAAGGGACTAGCAGCACAGATACGCAGTATTTT. This sequence encodes CASSQGTSSTDTQYF.

J is TRBJ1-1 and V is TRBV2, with D hard to call. V was trimmed by 5 bases and J by 3 bases, leaving 13 bases between them. The CDR3 contains 14 residues. The germline V gene has CDR1 SNHLY and CDR2 FYNNEI. CDR3 sequence (DNA): TGTGCCAGCAGTCAACGCATGAGGGACACTGAAGCTTTCTTT. Translation gives CASSQRMRDTEAFF.

The chain is built from TRBV5-1 and TRBJ2-4; 8 nucleotides line up with TRBD2. Germline V gene lookup returns CDR1 SGHRS and CDR2 YFSETQ. The CDR3 has 17 amino acids. V was clipped by 3 bases and J by 0 bases; unmatched bases: 8. The CDR3 is CASSSGTSGLAKNIQYF. For the CDR3, the DNA is TGCGCCAGCAGCTCCGGGACTAGTGGGCTAGCCAAAAACATTCAGTACTTC.

The chain carries TRBV6-1 and TRBJ2-1; the D gene is possibly TRBD2 (6 bases). CDR1 and CDR2 (germline): MNHNS, SASEGT. The length of the CDR3 is 15 residues. The germline V and J ends were trimmed by 6 bases and 3 bases, with 15 bases remaining between them. CDR3 sequence: CASRLGTGDYNEQFF. In DNA, the CDR3 is TGTGCCAGCAGATTAGGTACGGGGGACTACAATGAGCAGTTCTTC.

This clone appeared a few times. The chain couples TRBV4-3 to TRBJ2-3; D may be TRBD2 (6 bases). The V end was cut by 0 bases, the J end by 5 bases, with 15 bases between. The CDR3 runs to 16 residues. CDR1 and CDR2 from the germline V gene are LGHNA and YSLEER. CDR3: CASSQDRAGRGDTQYF. The DNA of the CDR3 is TGCGCCAGCAGCCAAGACAGAGCGGGTAGAGGAGATACGCAGTATTTT.

The sample holds many counts of this clone. The genes are TRBV27 and TRBJ2-7; D remains ambiguous. The CDR3 spans 13 residues. The V gene lost 1 base and the J gene lost 6 bases, with 10 bases spanning the gap. Germline CDR1 is MNHEY and CDR2 is SMNVEV (reference sequence). The CDR3 region is CASSLYSGIEQYF. The CDR3 bases are TGTGCCAGCAGTTTATATTCAGGCATCGAGCAGTACTTC.

This clone was counted a few times. The chain is built from TRBV29-1 and TRBJ1-1, with D tentatively TRBD1 (5 bases). The length of the CDR3 is 12 residues. Trimming pared 4 bases from V and 5 bases from J, leaving 11 bases between. The V gene's germline CDR1 is SQVTM and CDR2 ANQGSEA. CDR3 nucleotides: TGCAGCGTTGTGACGGGGGTTACTGAAGCTTTCTTT. Amino acids: CSVVTGVTEAFF.

Only a few counts were recorded for this clone. V and J are TRBV28 and TRBJ1-4; D not resolved. Germline V CDR1 and CDR2: MDHEN, SYDVKM. The V end lost 3 bases, the J end lost 4 bases, and 12 bases lay between the germline ends. The CDR3 consists of 15 residues. The CDR3 region has the DNA TGTGCCAGCAGTTTGGTAGGACTCTTTAATGAAAAACTGTTTTTT. Translation: CASSLVGLFNEKLFF. Drawing the rest from reference TRBV28 and TRBJ1-4, the complete variable domain is DVKVTQSSRYLVKRTGEKVFLECVQDMDHENMFWYRQDPGLGLRLIYFSYDVKMKEKGDIPEGYSVSREKKERFSLILESASTNQTSMYLCASSLVGLFNEKLFFGSGTQLSVL.

V and J are TRBV4-1 and TRBJ2-2, with 8 bases lining up with TRBD2. J was trimmed by 3 bases and V by 4 bases; bases with no gene match: 7. CDR3 length equals 16 residues. CDR1 is MGHRA and CDR2 is YSYEKL in the germline V gene. The CDR3 DNA follows: TGCGCCAGCAGCCCGTTAGCGGGAACCCACACCGGGGAGCTGTTTTTT. It codes for CASSPLAGTHTGELFF.

The chain recombines TRBV28 with TRBJ1-1; D might be TRBD1 (5 bases). The length of the CDR3 is 15 residues. Germline CDR1 is MDHEN and CDR2 is SYDVKM. With 7 bases removed from V and 4 bases from J, the gap between germline ends came to 19 bases. The CDR3 DNA reads as TGTGCCAGCACTCCTGGGCAGGGATTAGGCACTGAAGCTTTCTTT. Its protein product is CASTPGQGLGTEAFF.

Details on this clone: Compared with germline, one end of the junction differs, possibly owing to a read error. The chain employs TRBV18 and TRBJ1-2, with 11 nucleotides matching TRBD1. The CDR3 extends over 15 amino acids. Germline V gene data show CDR1 as KGHSH and CDR2 as LQKENI. CDR3 nucleotides: TGTGCCAGCTCACCACCTTTAGGGGACAGGGGGAGACCCGTCTTC. Protein: CASSPPLGDRGRPVF.

The V gene is TRBV9, the J gene TRBJ2-3; 11 nucleotides agree with TRBD1. This CDR3 comprises 15 residues. Germline V CDR1 and CDR2: SGDLS, YYNGEE. V gave up 0 bases and J gave up 6 bases; unmatched junction bases: 3. This CDR3 is CASSVGGTGGDTQYF. The CDR3 bases are TGTGCCAGCAGCGTAGGTGGGACAGGGGGGGATACGCAGTATTTT.

The chain recombines TRBV11-1 with TRBJ2-2; D gene ambiguous. The CDR3 has 14 amino acids. V gave up 0 bases and J gave up 4 bases, with 6 bases separating them. Looked up from germline, CDR1 is SGHAT and CDR2 is FQDESV (reference sequence). This CDR3 is CASSLATTTGELFF. CDR3 in DNA: TGTGCCAGCAGCTTAGCTACCACCACCGGGGAGCTGTTTTTT.

The rearrangement links TRBV6-5 to TRBJ1-5, with D possibly matching TRBD1 (5 bases). Germline assignment: CDR1 MNHEY and CDR2 SVGAGI. The CDR3 totals 13 residues. Trimming shortened V by 8 bases and J by 4 bases, and 12 bases separated the two germline ends. CDR3: CASRGTMNQPQHF. The CDR3 DNA is TGTGCCAGCCGCGGGACCATGAATCAGCCCCAGCATTTT.

This clone turned up a few times. The chain recombines TRBV9 with TRBJ2-2, with TRBD2 matching over 12 bases. Unmatched junction bases numbered 8, after V lost 4 bases and J lost 7 bases. The CDR3 totals 16 residues. Germline CDR1 is SGDLS and CDR2 is YYNGEE. The DNA of the CDR3 is TGTGCCAGCAGCCCTAGCGGGAGGGATCCAGGCGGGGAGCTGTTTTTT. It is translated as CASSPSGRDPGGELFF.

The chain is built from TRBV7-9 and TRBJ2-7; no clear D. The germline V and J ends were trimmed by 5 bases and 5 bases, with 19 bases remaining between them. The CDR3 consists of 15 residues. Germline CDR1 reads SEHNR; CDR2 reads FQNEAQ (reference sequence). The CDR3 sequence is CASSPTIAAMDEQYF. For the CDR3, the DNA is TGTGCCAGCAGCCCGACGATTGCCGCAATGGACGAGCAGTACTTC.

The gene calls are TRBV19 and TRBJ2-5; no clear D. CDR1 and CDR2 (germline): LNHDA, SQIVND (reference sequence). The V end was cut by 5 bases, the J end by 9 bases, with 16 bases between. The CDR3 has 13 residues. CDR3 residues: CASSEQPGLAQYF. DNA for the CDR3: TGTGCCAGTAGTGAGCAGCCCGGGTTGGCCCAGTACTTC. The full variable domain, in which reference TRBV19 and TRBJ2-5 provide the parts outside the CDR3, is DGGITQSPKYLFRKEGQNVTLSCEQNLNHDAMYWYRQDPGQGLRLIYYSQIVNDFQKGDIAEGYSVSREKKESFPLTVTSAQKNPTAFYLCASSEQPGLAQYFGPGTRLLVL.

This clone was found a few times. A clone one base away is much larger, so this may be a read error. The chain employs TRBV6-4 and TRBJ2-7; the D is unclear. The CDR3 totals 9 residues. With 7 bases removed from V and 4 bases from J, the gap between germline ends came to 2 bases. CDR1 and CDR2 (germline): MRHNA, SNTAGT. The DNA for the CDR3 is TGTGCCAGCACTTACGAGCAGTACTTC. Amino acids: CASTYEQYF.

This clone was seen at least ten times. The rearrangement links TRBV2 to TRBJ2-1; 10 bases agree with TRBD2. The ends lost 6 bases at V and 6 bases at J; junction bases unmatched: 8. CDR3 length equals 15 residues. From germline, CDR1 is SNHLY and CDR2 FYNNEI. The CDR3 spells CASSPLAGAINEQFF. CDR3 nucleotide sequence: TGTGCCAGCAGCCCCCTAGCGGGAGCGATCAATGAGCAGTTCTTC.

This clone was picked up a small number of times. The chain is built from TRBV7-2 and TRBJ2-1; the D gene is possibly TRBD2 (6 bases). The CDR3 is 15 amino acids. CDR1 is SGHTA and CDR2 is FQGNSA in the germline V gene. Trimming stripped 4 bases from V and 1 base from J, with 11 bases between. CDR3 sequence reads: CASSYGTPSYNEQFF. The CDR3 DNA sequence: TGTGCCAGCAGCTACGGGACTCCTTCCTACAATGAGCAGTTCTTC.